This TCR beta chain emerged from a study of blood T cell repertoires in COVID-19. CDR1 is SGHDT, CDR2 YYEEEE, per germline. V was clipped by 2 bases and J by 2 bases; unmatched bases: 7. CDR3 length: 16 amino acids. Assay used: immunoSEQ multiplex PCR; TCRdb lists only in-frame clones, some missing. The table lists some 140,000 clones, roughly 82% of them singletons. The chain combines TRBV5-6 with TRBJ2-3; TRBD1 aligns across 8 bases. This clonotype was sampled from a man at least 80 years old with acute or convalescent COVID-19. Material: peripheral blood. The CDR3 loop is CASSLRPRGHTDTQYF. The CDR3 DNA sequence: TGTGCCAGCAGCTTACGGCCCAGGGGGCACACAGATACGCAGTATTTT. Variable domain in full (rest from reference TRBV5-6 and TRBJ2-3): DAGVTQSPTHLIKTRGQQVTLRCSPKSGHDTVSWYQQALGQGPQFIFQYYEEEERQRGNFPDRFSGHQFPNYSSELNVNALLLGDSALYLCASSLRPRGHTDTQYFGPGTRLTVL.